This T cell receptor (beta chain) was obtained from a study of cytomegalovirus exposure and HLA in healthy donors. Overall study context: Around 80 million unique TCR sequences came from HLA-typed donors in an early release.

CDR3 length equals 15 residues. Trimming cost V 6 bases and J 7 bases; bases outside gene matches: 14. Germline V gene lookup returns CDR1 MNHEY and CDR2 SVGAGI. Of note for this clone: The antigen is undetermined.

Findings and caveats of the study: The investigators catalogued 150 to 200 TCR beta chains as cytomegalovirus-associated. A later analysis found TCR association rates differed by HLA locus, highest for DRB1 and lowest for HLA-C. About 87% or about 30% of the time was how often most TCR beta V segments were productive, according to an earlier analysis.

Both 60 Vbeta primers and 13 Jbeta primers went into the PCR. The table came from immunoSEQ multiplex PCR; TCRdb's copy has only in-frame clones and leaves some out. Among about 88,000 clones, 85% to 90% were seen once, and the ten largest hold around 2.3%. The sequenced sample consisted of PBMCs. The V gene is TRBV6-5, the J gene TRBJ1-2; 7 bases match TRBD1. This clonotype was obtained from a man aged 18 to 35 in good health and CMV-seronegative. The CDR3 region is CASSQNGDRGRGYTF. DNA for the CDR3: TGTGCCAGCAGCCAGAACGGGGACAGAGGACGTGGCTACACCTTC.